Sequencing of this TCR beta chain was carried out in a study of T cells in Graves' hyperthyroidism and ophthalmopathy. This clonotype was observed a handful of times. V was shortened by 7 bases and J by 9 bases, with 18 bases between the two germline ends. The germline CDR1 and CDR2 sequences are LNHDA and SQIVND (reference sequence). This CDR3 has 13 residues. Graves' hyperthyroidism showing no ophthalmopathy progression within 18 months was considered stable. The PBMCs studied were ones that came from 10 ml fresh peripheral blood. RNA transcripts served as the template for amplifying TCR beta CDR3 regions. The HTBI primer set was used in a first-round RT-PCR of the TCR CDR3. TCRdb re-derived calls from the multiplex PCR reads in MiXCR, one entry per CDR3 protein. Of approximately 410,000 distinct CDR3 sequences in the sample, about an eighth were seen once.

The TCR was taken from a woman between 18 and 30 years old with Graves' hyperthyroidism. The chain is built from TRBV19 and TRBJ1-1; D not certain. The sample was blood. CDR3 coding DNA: TGTGCCAGTAACGGTGAGGTGGGTGAGAAAGCTTTCTTT. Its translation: CASNGEVGEKAFF. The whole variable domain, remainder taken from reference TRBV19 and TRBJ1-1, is DGGITQSPKYLFRKEGQNVTLSCEQNLNHDAMYWYRQDPGQGLRLIYYSQIVNDFQKGDIAEGYSVSREKKESFPLTVTSAQKNPTAFYLCASNGEVGEKAFFGQGTRLTVV.